This TCR beta chain stems from a study of early T cells in non-severe SARS-CoV-2 infection. Study findings and constraints: VDJdb-based annotation leaned toward anti-spike CD8 responses and missed private and CD4 specificities.

CDR3 length: 15 residues. V gave up 2 bases and J gave up 8 bases; unmatched junction bases: 6. The germline gives CDR1 MNHEY, CDR2 SVGAGI. This clonotype was counted ten times or more. Its antigen remains unknown. One entry per CDR3 protein, called by TCRdb with MiXCR from the 5' RACE reads. The sample carries 55,000 to 85,000 distinct CDR3 sequences, about 12% recorded once. The V gene is TRBV6-5, the J gene TRBJ1-6; TRBD1 matches at 7 bases. This sequence was found in an adult who was a healthcare worker with PCR-confirmed SARS-CoV-2 infection or an uninfected control (not recorded which). The sample was whole blood. CDR3 DNA: TGTGCCAGCAGTTACACCGGGACAGACCATTCACCCCTCCACTTT. Translated: CASSYTGTDHSPLHF.